The rows below give T cell receptor beta chains drawn from one sample of a study of T-cell memory formation after mild COVID-19. MiXCR, applied by TCRdb to the 5' RACE reads, yields one record per CDR3 protein. The table records hundreds of thousands of distinct CDR3 sequences, roughly a fifth of them present only once. Sequenced material: PBMCs or a T cell subset sorted from them (not recorded which). These receptors came from an adult woman who had mild COVID-19 (a few samples of this study predate the infection). Cell type and time point are not known. Each CDR3 is given with its conserved first and last residue. The order of the fields is D gene, V gene, J gene, CDR3 protein. D genes are given only for firm matches.

D gene: NA
V gene: TRBV5-5
J gene: TRBJ1-1
CDR3 protein: CASRLDLGGTVAFF

D gene: NA
V gene: TRBV5-4
J gene: TRBJ2-5
CDR3 protein: CASSFGRNQETQYF

D gene: TRBD1
V gene: TRBV7-9
J gene: TRBJ2-3
CDR3 protein: CASSLTQGKRTDTQYF

D gene: NA
V gene: TRBV19
J gene: TRBJ2-1
CDR3 protein: CASSIWGDPSYNEQFF

D gene: TRBD2
V gene: TRBV7-9
J gene: TRBJ2-7
CDR3 protein: CASSFRRGSDEQYF

D gene: NA
V gene: TRBV27
J gene: TRBJ1-2
CDR3 protein: CASRDGGGGYTF

D gene: NA
V gene: TRBV12-3/TRBV12-4
J gene: TRBJ2-7
CDR3 protein: CASSLDSMREQYF

D gene: TRBD1
V gene: TRBV7-2
J gene: TRBJ2-6
CDR3 protein: CASSAGTGLSGANVLTF

D gene: NA
V gene: TRBV12-3/TRBV12-4
J gene: TRBJ2-1
CDR3 protein: CASRPYPRDPWRDEQFF

D gene: NA
V gene: TRBV27
J gene: TRBJ2-4
CDR3 protein: CASSRGTSKNIQYF

D gene: TRBD2
V gene: TRBV3-1
J gene: TRBJ2-1
CDR3 protein: CASSNLGTSDEQFF

D gene: NA
V gene: TRBV6-6
J gene: TRBJ1-1
CDR3 protein: CASSYFPMNTEAFF

D gene: NA
V gene: TRBV18
J gene: TRBJ2-2
CDR3 protein: CASSPPFLHSNTGELFF

D gene: NA
V gene: TRBV6-1
J gene: TRBJ1-1
CDR3 protein: CASSVVQENTEAFF

D gene: TRBD1
V gene: TRBV5-1
J gene: TRBJ2-3
CDR3 protein: CASSLGDRVPDTQYF

D gene: NA
V gene: TRBV5-1
J gene: TRBJ2-3
CDR3 protein: CASSDYPYTDTQYF

D gene: NA
V gene: TRBV25-1
J gene: TRBJ2-1
CDR3 protein: CASSPGSFRISNEQFF

D gene: TRBD2
V gene: TRBV6-6
J gene: TRBJ2-1
CDR3 protein: CASSMLGLADHIDSYNEQFF

D gene: NA
V gene: TRBV10-3
J gene: TRBJ1-2
CDR3 protein: CAIREGSSYGYTF

D gene: TRBD1
V gene: TRBV29-1
J gene: TRBJ1-2
CDR3 protein: CSVGTGGRNYGYTF

D gene: NA
V gene: TRBV6-5
J gene: TRBJ2-7
CDR3 protein: CASSYERGISYEQYF

D gene: TRBD1
V gene: TRBV12-3/TRBV12-4
J gene: TRBJ1-1
CDR3 protein: CASSLALGQGEAFF

D gene: TRBD2
V gene: TRBV10-3
J gene: TRBJ2-2
CDR3 protein: CAIKGLAGGQNTGELFF

D gene: TRBD2
V gene: TRBV9
J gene: TRBJ2-2
CDR3 protein: CASSKGLADTGELFF

D gene: NA
V gene: TRBV6-7
J gene: TRBJ1-2
CDR3 protein: CASIRLGLLYGYTF

D gene: NA
V gene: TRBV11-2
J gene: TRBJ2-7
CDR3 protein: CASRIPYGKVSKQYF

D gene: TRBD2
V gene: TRBV12-3/TRBV12-4
J gene: TRBJ2-7
CDR3 protein: CASTPTSARYEQYF

D gene: NA
V gene: TRBV30
J gene: TRBJ2-7
CDR3 protein: CAWSKSSYEQYF

D gene: NA
V gene: TRBV12-3/TRBV12-4
J gene: TRBJ2-5
CDR3 protein: CASTLGGLRQYF

D gene: NA
V gene: TRBV6-2/TRBV6-3
J gene: TRBJ1-3
CDR3 protein: CASSYRTGDLFGNTIYF

D gene: TRBD2
V gene: TRBV12-3/TRBV12-4
J gene: TRBJ2-5
CDR3 protein: CASRHRLAGETQYF

D gene: TRBD2
V gene: TRBV7-2
J gene: TRBJ2-2
CDR3 protein: CASSPTLAGGTGELFF

D gene: NA
V gene: TRBV3-1
J gene: TRBJ2-7
CDR3 protein: CASSLRGLARGPYEQYF

D gene: NA
V gene: TRBV9
J gene: TRBJ2-1
CDR3 protein: CASSVGGGSGGNEQFF

D gene: NA
V gene: TRBV12-3/TRBV12-4
J gene: TRBJ2-5
CDR3 protein: CASGTARTQYF

D gene: TRBD2
V gene: TRBV5-1
J gene: TRBJ2-1
CDR3 protein: CASSLVSSGPYNEQFF

D gene: TRBD1
V gene: TRBV14
J gene: TRBJ2-7
CDR3 protein: CASSQKGQGSEQYF

D gene: TRBD2
V gene: TRBV7-9
J gene: TRBJ2-1
CDR3 protein: CASSTLAGGSYNEQFF

D gene: TRBD2
V gene: TRBV3-1
J gene: TRBJ2-7
CDR3 protein: CASSPRLAGHPYEQYF

D gene: TRBD1
V gene: TRBV12-3/TRBV12-4
J gene: TRBJ2-4
CDR3 protein: CASSTGQGNIQYF

D gene: NA
V gene: TRBV12-3/TRBV12-4
J gene: TRBJ2-3
CDR3 protein: CASSKQTHTDTQYF

D gene: NA
V gene: TRBV5-6
J gene: TRBJ1-3
CDR3 protein: CASSDSGVAGDTIYF

D gene: NA
V gene: TRBV4-2
J gene: TRBJ1-1
CDR3 protein: CASSQGSTTEAFF

D gene: NA
V gene: TRBV7-6
J gene: TRBJ2-5
CDR3 protein: CASSNPGSEETQYF

D gene: NA
V gene: TRBV10-3
J gene: TRBJ2-3
CDR3 protein: CAISIGARSSTDTQYF

D gene: TRBD1
V gene: TRBV19
J gene: TRBJ1-1
CDR3 protein: CASTAGGTEAFF

D gene: NA
V gene: TRBV6-5
J gene: TRBJ2-7
CDR3 protein: CASSYSRTRGSYEQYF

D gene: TRBD2
V gene: TRBV20-1
J gene: TRBJ2-3
CDR3 protein: CSAEPRSGPGADTQYF

D gene: TRBD2
V gene: TRBV12-3/TRBV12-4
J gene: TRBJ2-5
CDR3 protein: CASSLGTSGRIQETQYF

D gene: NA
V gene: TRBV20-1
J gene: TRBJ2-1
CDR3 protein: CSARDPGYNEQFF

D gene: NA
V gene: TRBV7-6
J gene: TRBJ2-1
CDR3 protein: CASSFLNHEQFF

D gene: NA
V gene: TRBV25-1
J gene: TRBJ1-1
CDR3 protein: CASSEGRRQVFF

D gene: NA
V gene: TRBV7-2
J gene: TRBJ2-5
CDR3 protein: CASSSDRGAGTSTQYF

D gene: TRBD1
V gene: TRBV20-1
J gene: TRBJ2-1
CDR3 protein: CSAPGTAYNEQFF

D gene: NA
V gene: TRBV7-9
J gene: TRBJ1-5
CDR3 protein: CASSAQGSQPQHF

D gene: NA
V gene: TRBV7-9
J gene: TRBJ1-2
CDR3 protein: CASSYGGCTF

D gene: TRBD2
V gene: TRBV6-5
J gene: TRBJ2-7
CDR3 protein: CASSRLTSGRAYEQYF